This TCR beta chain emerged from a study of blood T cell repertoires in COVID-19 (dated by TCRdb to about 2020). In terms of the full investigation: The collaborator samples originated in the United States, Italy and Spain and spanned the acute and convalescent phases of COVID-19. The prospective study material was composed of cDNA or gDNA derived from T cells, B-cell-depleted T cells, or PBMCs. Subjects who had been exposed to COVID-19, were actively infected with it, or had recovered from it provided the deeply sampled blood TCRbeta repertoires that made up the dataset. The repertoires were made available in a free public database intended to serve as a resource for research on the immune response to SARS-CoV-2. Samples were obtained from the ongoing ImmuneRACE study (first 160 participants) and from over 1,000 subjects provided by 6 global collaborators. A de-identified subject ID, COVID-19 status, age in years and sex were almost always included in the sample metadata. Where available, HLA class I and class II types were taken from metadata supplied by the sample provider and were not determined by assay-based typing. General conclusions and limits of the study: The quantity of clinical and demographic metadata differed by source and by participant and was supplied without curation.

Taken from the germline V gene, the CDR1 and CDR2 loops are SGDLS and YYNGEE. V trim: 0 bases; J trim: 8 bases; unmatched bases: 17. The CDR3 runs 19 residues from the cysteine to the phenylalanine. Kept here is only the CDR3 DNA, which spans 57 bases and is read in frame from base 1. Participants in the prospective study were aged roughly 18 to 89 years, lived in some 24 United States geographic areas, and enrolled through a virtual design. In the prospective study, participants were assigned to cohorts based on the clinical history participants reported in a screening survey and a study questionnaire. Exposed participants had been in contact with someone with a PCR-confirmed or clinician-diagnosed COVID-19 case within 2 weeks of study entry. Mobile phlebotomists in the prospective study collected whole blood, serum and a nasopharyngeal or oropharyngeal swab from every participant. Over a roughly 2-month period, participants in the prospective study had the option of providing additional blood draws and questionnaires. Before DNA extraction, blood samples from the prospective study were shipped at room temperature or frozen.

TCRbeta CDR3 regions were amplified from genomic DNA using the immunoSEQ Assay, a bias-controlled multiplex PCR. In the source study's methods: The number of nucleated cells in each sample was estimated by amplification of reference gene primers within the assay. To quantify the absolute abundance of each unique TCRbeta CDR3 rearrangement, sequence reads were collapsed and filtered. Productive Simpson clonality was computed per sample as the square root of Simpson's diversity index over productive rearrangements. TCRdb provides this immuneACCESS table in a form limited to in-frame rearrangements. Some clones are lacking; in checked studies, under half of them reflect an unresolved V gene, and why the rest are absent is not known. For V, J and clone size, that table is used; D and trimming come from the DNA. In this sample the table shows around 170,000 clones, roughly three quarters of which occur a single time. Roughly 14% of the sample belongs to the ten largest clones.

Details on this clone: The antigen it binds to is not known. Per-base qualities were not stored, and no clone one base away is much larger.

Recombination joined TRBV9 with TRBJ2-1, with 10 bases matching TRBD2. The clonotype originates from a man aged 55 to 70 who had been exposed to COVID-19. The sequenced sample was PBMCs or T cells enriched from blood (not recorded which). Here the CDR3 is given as CASSVVFRTSGAMGDEQFF. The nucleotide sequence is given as TGTGCCAGCAGCGTAGTCTTCAGGACTAGCGGAGCTATGGGGGATGAGCAGTTCTTC.